This section outlines one T cell receptor (beta chain) sequence together with its context. Its antigen is not identified. The entry originates in a study of T-cell memory formation after mild COVID-19. Study-level information: In these data, TCR clusters were largely donor specific.

CDR3 length: 16 residues. CDR1 is MGHRA, CDR2 YSYEKL, per germline. V lost 0 bases and J 2 bases, leaving 12 bases between the germline ends. Study outcomes and limitations: Memory cells collected pre-infection included some clones that later responded, suggesting cross-reactive memory joined.

Constant-segment-primed 5'RACE gave TCR alpha and TCR beta cDNA libraries with sample barcodes and UMIs. TCRdb processed the 5' RACE reads anew with MiXCR; each CDR3 protein has one entry. The data show 95,000 to 120,000 distinct CDR3 sequences, about a fifth seen once. This sequence was found in a man aged 18 to 35 who had mild COVID-19 (a few samples of this study predate the infection). Cell type and time point are not known. Sample: PBMCs or a T cell subset sorted from them (not recorded which). V usage is TRBV4-1 and J usage is TRBJ2-3, with D hard to call. The CDR3 DNA reads TGCGCCAGCAGCCAAGAGGGCCCTTACTACACAGATACGCAGTATTTT. It codes for CASSQEGPYYTDTQYF.